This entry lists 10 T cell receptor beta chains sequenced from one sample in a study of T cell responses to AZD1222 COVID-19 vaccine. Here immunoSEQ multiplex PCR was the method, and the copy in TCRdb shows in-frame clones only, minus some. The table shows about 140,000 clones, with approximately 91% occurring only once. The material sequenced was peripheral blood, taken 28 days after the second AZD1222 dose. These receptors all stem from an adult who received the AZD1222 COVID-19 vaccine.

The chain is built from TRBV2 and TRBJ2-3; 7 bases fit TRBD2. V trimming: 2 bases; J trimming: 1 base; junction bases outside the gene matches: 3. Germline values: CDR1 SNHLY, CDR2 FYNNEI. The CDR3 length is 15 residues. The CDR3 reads CASSELAGGTDTQYF. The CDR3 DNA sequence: TGTGCCAGCAGTGAATTAGCGGGTGGCACAGATACGCAGTATTTT.

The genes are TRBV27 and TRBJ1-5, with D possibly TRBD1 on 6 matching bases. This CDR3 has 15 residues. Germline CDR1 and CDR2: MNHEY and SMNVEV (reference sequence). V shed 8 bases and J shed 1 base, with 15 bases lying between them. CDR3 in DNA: TGTGCCAGCCGCCCGCGGGGGCGAAGCAATCAGCCCCAGCATTTT. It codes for CASRPRGRSNQPQHF.

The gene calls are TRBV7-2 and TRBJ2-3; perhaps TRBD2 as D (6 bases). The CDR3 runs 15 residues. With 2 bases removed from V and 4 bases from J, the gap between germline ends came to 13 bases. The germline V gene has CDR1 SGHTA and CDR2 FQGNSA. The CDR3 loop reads CASSLMASAPDTQYF. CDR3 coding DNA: TGTGCCAGCAGCTTAATGGCTAGCGCCCCAGATACGCAGTATTTT.

The CDR3 region is CASSEAGSYEQYF. The CDR3 nucleotides are TGCGCCAGCAGTGAGGCAGGGTCCTACGAGCAGTACTTC. The J gene is TRBJ2-7, the V gene TRBV10-1; tentatively, D is TRBD1 (5 bases). V was pared by 2 bases and J by 1 base, with 6 bases between. CDR3 length: 13 residues. From germline, CDR1 is WNHNN and CDR2 SYGVQD (reference sequence).

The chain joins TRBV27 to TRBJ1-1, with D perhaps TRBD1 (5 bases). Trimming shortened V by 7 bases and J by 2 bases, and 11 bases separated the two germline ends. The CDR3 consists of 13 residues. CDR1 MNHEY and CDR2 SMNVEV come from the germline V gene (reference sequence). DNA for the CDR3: TGTGCCAGCAAGGGGAGAACTAACACTGAAGCTTTCTTT. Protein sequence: CASKGRTNTEAFF.

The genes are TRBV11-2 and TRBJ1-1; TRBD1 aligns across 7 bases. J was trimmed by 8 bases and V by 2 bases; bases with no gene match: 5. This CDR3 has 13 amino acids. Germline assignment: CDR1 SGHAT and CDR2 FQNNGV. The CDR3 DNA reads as TGTGCCAGCAGCTTAAGCAGGGGGGACGAAGCTTTCTTT. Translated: CASSLSRGDEAFF. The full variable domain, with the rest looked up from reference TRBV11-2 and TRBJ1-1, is EAGVAQSPRYKIIEKRQSVAFWCNPISGHATLYWYQQILGQGPKLLIQFQNNGVVDDSQLPKDRFSAERLKGVDSTLKIQPAKLEDSAVYLCASSLSRGDEAFFGQGTRLTVV.

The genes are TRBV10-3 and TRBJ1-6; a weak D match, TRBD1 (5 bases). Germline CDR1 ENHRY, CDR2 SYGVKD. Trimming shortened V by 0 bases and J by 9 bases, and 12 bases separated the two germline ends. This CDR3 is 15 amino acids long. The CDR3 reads CAISESWEGTSPLHF. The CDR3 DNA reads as TGTGCCATCAGTGAGTCTTGGGAAGGGACTTCACCCCTCCACTTT.

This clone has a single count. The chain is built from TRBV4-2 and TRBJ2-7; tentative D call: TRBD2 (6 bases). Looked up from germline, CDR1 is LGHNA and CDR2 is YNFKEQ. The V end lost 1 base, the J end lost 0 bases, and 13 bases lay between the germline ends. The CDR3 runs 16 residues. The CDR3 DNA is TGTGCCAGCAGCCAAGCCGGGACTCAGAGCTCCTACGAGCAGTACTTC. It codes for CASSQAGTQSSYEQYF.

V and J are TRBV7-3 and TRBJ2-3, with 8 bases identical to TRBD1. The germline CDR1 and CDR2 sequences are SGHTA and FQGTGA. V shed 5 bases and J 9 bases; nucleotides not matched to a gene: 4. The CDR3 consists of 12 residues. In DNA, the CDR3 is TGTGCCAGCAGCCCCCGGACAGGGACGCAGTATTTT. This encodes CASSPRTGTQYF.

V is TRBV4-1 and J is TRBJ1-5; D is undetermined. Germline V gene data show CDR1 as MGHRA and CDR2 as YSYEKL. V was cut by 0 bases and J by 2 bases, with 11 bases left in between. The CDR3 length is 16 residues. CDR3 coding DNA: TGCGCCAGCAGCCAAGATTGGGGAAATGGCAATCAGCCCCAGCATTTT. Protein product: CASSQDWGNGNQPQHF.